This T cell receptor (beta chain) was profiled in a study of T cell repertoires in cytomegalovirus infection. Turning to the study itself: In public TCR beta signatures, there were indications of both CMV infection and matching HLA type. Study-wide points: It was HLA-C-restricted CMV-specific TCR beta clonotypes that dominated the response ex vivo. Pooled public TCR beta family frequency picked out CMV carriers with the relevant HLA.

This clonotype has more than one count but fewer than ten. The antigen remains undetermined. The CDR3 sequence is 14 residues long. CDR1 is SNHLY, CDR2 FYNNEI, per germline. Trimming cost V 4 bases and J 3 bases, with 10 bases left between them. TCRdb recomputed calls from the reads with MiXCR, one row per CDR3 protein. The table records some 180,000 distinct CDR3 sequences, roughly 9% of them present only once. V gene TRBV2 combines with J gene TRBJ1-3, with D uncertain. This TCR came from a human donor in good health (CMV status not recorded). Some clones in this sample may be carry-over from other donors' samples. Sequenced: PBMCs. Written as DNA, the CDR3 is TGTGCCAGCAGTGTCAAGGGAATTGGAAACACCATATATTTT. This codes for CASSVKGIGNTIYF.